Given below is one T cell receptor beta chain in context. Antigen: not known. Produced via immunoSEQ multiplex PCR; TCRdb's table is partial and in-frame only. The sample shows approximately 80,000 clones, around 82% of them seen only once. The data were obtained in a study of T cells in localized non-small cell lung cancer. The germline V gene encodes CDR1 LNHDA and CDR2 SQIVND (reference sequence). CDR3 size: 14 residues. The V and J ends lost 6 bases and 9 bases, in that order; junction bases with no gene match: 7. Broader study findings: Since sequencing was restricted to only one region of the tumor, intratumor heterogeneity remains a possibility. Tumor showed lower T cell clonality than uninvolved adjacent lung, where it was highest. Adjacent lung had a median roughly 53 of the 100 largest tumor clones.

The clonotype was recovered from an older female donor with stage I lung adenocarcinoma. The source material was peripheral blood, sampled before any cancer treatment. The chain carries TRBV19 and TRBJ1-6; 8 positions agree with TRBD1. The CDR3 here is CASRRTGRGSPLHF. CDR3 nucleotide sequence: TGTGCCAGTAGGCGGACAGGGCGAGGTTCACCCCTCCACTTT.